The 7 T cell receptor beta chains in this list originate from one sample, sequenced in a study of T cells in localized non-small cell lung cancer. Repertoires were generated with immunoSEQ multiplex PCR, while TCRdb's copy carries only in-frame clones and drops some. Seen here are tens of thousands of clones, roughly 83% observed once, and the top ten hold almost 8%. The sequencing used PBMCs, collected before any cancer treatment. These receptors were collected from a man between 40 and 70 years old with stage II lung adenocarcinoma.

The V call is TRBV6-5, the J call TRBJ2-1, with TRBD2 matching over 11 bases. This CDR3 spans 15 amino acids. CDR1 and CDR2 from the germline V gene are MNHEY and SVGAGI. J was trimmed by 8 bases and V by 0 bases; bases with no gene match: 3. The CDR3 DNA reads as TGTGCCAGCAGTTACTCCGGACTAGCGGGCGATGAGCAGTTCTTC. This encodes CASSYSGLAGDEQFF.

This sequence joins TRBV28 and TRBJ2-7, with 8 bases identical to TRBD1. With 5 bases clipped from V and 2 bases from J, the junction kept 5 bases outside the gene matches. CDR1 MDHEN and CDR2 SYDVKM come from the germline V gene. The CDR3 contains 14 residues. CDR3 sequence: CASSAGQVTYEQYF. CDR3 coding DNA: TGTGCCAGCAGTGCGGGACAGGTGACCTACGAGCAGTACTTC.

This chain links TRBV7-9 with TRBJ2-2, with D perhaps matching TRBD1 (6 bases). The V end lost 1 base, the J end lost 1 base, and 7 bases lay between the germline ends. The CDR3 runs 15 residues. Germline CDR1 reads SEHNR; CDR2 reads FQNEAQ (reference sequence). The CDR3 spells CASSLGTVNTGELFF. The DNA of the CDR3 is TGTGCCAGCAGCTTAGGGACAGTGAACACCGGGGAGCTGTTTTTT. The entire variable domain, with the rest obtained from reference TRBV7-9 and TRBJ2-2, is as follows: DTGVSQNPRHKITKRGQNVTFRCDPISEHNRLYWYRQTLGQGPEFLTYFQNEAQLEKSRLLSDRFSAERPKGSFSTLEIQRTEQGDSAMYLCASSLGTVNTGELFFGEGSRLTVL.

The chain carries TRBV28 and TRBJ2-1; 11 nucleotides agree with TRBD2. The V gene end was trimmed by 5 bases and the J gene end by 7 bases; junction bases not matched to a gene: 10. This CDR3 is built from 16 residues. Germline assignment: CDR1 MDHEN and CDR2 SYDVKM. CDR3 in amino acids: CASSPATSGRRNEQFF. For the CDR3, the DNA is TGTGCCAGCAGTCCGGCCACTAGCGGGAGAAGGAATGAGCAGTTCTTC.

The V and J genes are TRBV28 and TRBJ1-5; 7 positions match TRBD1. From germline, CDR1 is MDHEN and CDR2 SYDVKM. The J segment lost 6 bases and the V segment lost 4 bases, leaving 9 bases of the junction unmatched. CDR3 length: 15 residues. This CDR3 reads CASSSYRGFSQPQHF. CDR3 sequence (DNA): TGTGCCAGCAGTTCCTACAGGGGATTCAGTCAGCCCCAGCATTTT.

CDR3 amino acids: CASSDEQSYEQYF. The CDR3 coding sequence is TGTGCCAGCAGCGATGAACAGTCCTACGAGCAGTACTTC. The chain uses TRBV7-9 and TRBJ2-7; no firm D call. The V end lost 5 bases, the J end lost 1 base, and 9 bases lay between the germline ends. CDR1 and CDR2 from the germline V gene are SEHNR and FQNEAQ (reference sequence). CDR3 length equals 13 residues.

This clone was seen more than once but under ten times. The chain couples TRBV7-2 to TRBJ1-2; D gene unclear. This CDR3 is built from 14 residues. V lost 3 bases to trimming and J lost 6 bases, with 14 bases between them. CDR1 and CDR2 (germline): SGHTA, FQGNSA. The CDR3 reads CASSFQTDGHGYTF. As DNA, the CDR3 is TGTGCCAGCAGCTTTCAGACGGATGGCCATGGCTACACCTTC.